This T cell receptor (beta chain) was observed in a study of T cells in localized non-small cell lung cancer. Whole-study results and caveats: Adjacent lung exhibited a median of 57 among the 100 most abundant tumor clones.

The CDR3 is 11 residues long. Trimming took off 5 bases at V and 4 bases at J, with 5 bases between the two ends. Germline V CDR1 and CDR2: MNHEY, SVGAGI. A word on this clone: Its specificity is not known.

Assay: immunoSEQ multiplex PCR; the TCRdb copy retains only in-frame clones and omits some. The profile shows 20,000 to 25,000 clones, approximately 86% of them singletons. This sequence originates from a female donor older than 55 with stage I lung adenocarcinoma. The specimen was peripheral blood, collected before any cancer treatment. The V call is TRBV6-5, the J call TRBJ1-1; D gene uncertain. The CDR3 here is CASSKSTEAFF. The CDR3 nucleotides read TGTGCCAGCAGTAAATCCACTGAAGCTTTCTTT.